The subject of this entry is one T cell receptor (beta chain). The data stem from a study of T cell changes during pregnancy in multiple sclerosis. The assay was immunoSEQ multiplex PCR, and TCRdb's table has in-frame clones only and misses some. The profile shows 50,000 or so clones, about nine tenths of them singletons. J gave up 5 bases and V 7 bases, and 9 bases lay outside the gene matches. CDR1 and CDR2 (germline): SGHRS, YFSETQ. This CDR3 has 14 amino acids. This chain links TRBV5-1 with TRBJ2-5, with TRBD2 matching 9 bases. The sample consisted of CD4+ T cells from peripheral blood mononuclear cells, taken in the second trimester of pregnancy. This clonotype originated in a female donor with multiple sclerosis, enrolled in a pregnancy study. The CDR3 is CASGGGGAGETQYF. DNA of the CDR3: TGCGCCAGCGGCGGCGGGGGGGCTGGGGAGACCCAGTACTTC.